This T cell receptor (beta chain) derives from a study of T cell clusters in autoimmune cytopenias (dated by TCRdb to about 2019). Regarding the complete study: Healthy donor controls had a mean age of roughly 51 years and a median age of approximately 62 years, with about half of the roughly 43 female. The median TRB sequencing depth was around 55,000 reads per sample, and the median number of distinct TRB clonotypes was around 2,500 per sample. Alongside healthy, CLL and autoimmune hepatitis controls, autoimmune cytopenia patients had their peripheral blood TRB and IGH repertoires sequenced at active disease and again during treatment follow-up. The goal of the study was to find out whether patients with autoimmune cytopenia have a disease-specific immune repertoire signature that could be used as a blood-based biomarker. For primary cytopenia, 25 age-matched healthy donors were used as controls, and for secondary cytopenia, roughly 15 age-matched CLL patients were used as controls. Autoimmune hepatitis repertoires were compared against 23 age- and sex-matched healthy donors.

With regard to this clonotype: This clone's antigen is unknown.

Points the paper makes about the study in general: Compared with active autoimmune hepatitis patients, healthy donors had almost three times as many exclusive TRB clusters, a finding consistent with an autoimmunity-wide signature. GLIPH results suggested that primary autoimmune cytopenia patients were missing physiological T cell clusters, with 51 clusters found only in healthy donors compared with fewer than 20 found only in patients. In the comparison of secondary cytopenia with CLL, the cluster-lack signature was not observed, apparently because the dominant lymphoma-associated repertoire masked the signature. The T cell clusters were defined only in silico, and the functional role of the clusters was left to be validated experimentally. TRB repertoire shifts, with less even repertoires observed in secondary cytopenia and CLL, were mostly attributed to lymphoma bias rather than autoimmunity.

TRB rearrangements were amplified by multiplex PCR using a touch-down protocol with TRB-A and TRB-B primer pools mixed in one tube. Illumina adapters and sample indices were attached to the amplicons through two consecutive PCR reactions using Phusion HS II polymerase. After gel purification with the NucleoSpin Gel and PCR Clean-up kit, the amplicons were quantified by Qubit and checked for quality on an Agilent 2100 Bioanalyzer. Sequencing of the libraries was done on an Illumina MiSeq with paired-end, single-indexed, 600-cycle runs. Regarding the original processing steps: TRB reads were aligned and assembled with MiXCR version 2.1.12 using the default MiXCR reference library. A clone was defined by each unique CDR3 nucleotide sequence, and the analysis included only productive sequences supported by at least two reads. Repertoire diversity was assessed with alpha-parameterized diversity profiles (alpha 0 to 5), including the Shannon (alpha 1) and Simpson (alpha 2) indices, which were computed with an R script. Combinatorial TRB VJ usage was computed with the tcR package and compared between cohorts by principal component analysis with ade4. TCRbeta CDR3s were clustered with GLIPH on cohort pairs matched by age and read depth, and cluster frequencies were compared by Wilcoxon test. Through TCRdb reprocessing, the reads give one entry per CDR3 protein sequence; DNA is omitted. The V and J calls, along with clone size, are taken from TCRdb and not from the paper's own processing. The record for this sample contains under 8,500 distinct CDR3 sequences. Clones ranked in the top ten supply approximately 9.3% of the sample.

TRB amplification used 200 to 300 ng of peripheral blood genomic DNA, 30,000 to 40,000 genome equivalents, per sample. Separately, the same data were catalogued under a study of T cell repertoires in aging, cancer and after chemotherapy. The second study reports: Donors spanned six age groups from 30 or younger to 70 or older, with at least three individuals per group. TCR repertoires from healthy donor controls were recorded over periods of several months to years and showed clear clonal overlap between repeated samplings. Several million TCR reads were contained in the full dataset. Significantly lower blood TCR diversity and higher clonality were observed in untreated patients with hematological or solid cancers than in age-matched healthy donors. In healthy donors, the decline in TCR diversity with age was mainly due to loss of richness, whereas in cancer patients loss of evenness also played a role. In both cancer cohorts, the median generation probability rose over the chemotherapy interval, which suggests that the repertoire was reconstituted through rebound thymic output. According to the authors, the repertoire data do not allow conclusions to be drawn about immunological memory after chemotherapy. To look at immunoaging and at how T cells reconstitute after chemotherapy, the study profiled TCR beta repertoires in peripheral blood from both healthy donors and cancer patients. Alongside approximately 97 healthy donors serving as a reference group, the cohort included some 210 cancer patients, of whom roughly 92 had hematological cancers and more than 110 had solid cancers. MiXCR versions 2.12 and 3.0.5 were used to process the TRB sequences. The repertoire metrics were Shannon diversity, evenness, clonality (calculated as one minus evenness), and diversity profiles parameterized by alpha from 0 to 5. The IGoR algorithm was used to calculate generation probabilities of clones in the paired pre- and post-chemotherapy samples.

The sequenced sample consisted of peripheral blood. The sequence was obtained from a human donor in good health.

The CDR3 here reads CASVSKNTEAFF. This sequence uses TRBV19 and TRBJ1-1. Measured from the cysteine to the phenylalanine, the CDR3 is 12 residues long. This entry has no DNA. The germline V gene encodes CDR1 LNHDA and CDR2 SQIVND (reference sequence).